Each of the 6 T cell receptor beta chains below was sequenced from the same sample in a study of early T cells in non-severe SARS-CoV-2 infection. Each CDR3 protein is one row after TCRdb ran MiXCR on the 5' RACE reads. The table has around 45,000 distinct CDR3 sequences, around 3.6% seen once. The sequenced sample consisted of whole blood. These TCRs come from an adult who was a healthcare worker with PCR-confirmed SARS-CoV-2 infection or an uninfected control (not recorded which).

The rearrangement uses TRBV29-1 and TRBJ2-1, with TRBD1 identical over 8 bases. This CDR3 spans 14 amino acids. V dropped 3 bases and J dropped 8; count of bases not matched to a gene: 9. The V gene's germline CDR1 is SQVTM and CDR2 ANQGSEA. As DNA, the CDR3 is TGCAGCGTTGACAGGGGGCGCTTAGTTGATGAGCAGTTCTTC. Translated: CSVDRGRLVDEQFF.

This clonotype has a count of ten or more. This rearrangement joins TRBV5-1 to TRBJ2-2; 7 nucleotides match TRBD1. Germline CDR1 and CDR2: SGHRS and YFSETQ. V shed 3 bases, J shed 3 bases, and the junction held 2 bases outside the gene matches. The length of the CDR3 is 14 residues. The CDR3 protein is CASSSGQYTGELFF. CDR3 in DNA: TGCGCCAGCAGCTCGGGACAGTACACCGGGGAGCTGTTTTTT.

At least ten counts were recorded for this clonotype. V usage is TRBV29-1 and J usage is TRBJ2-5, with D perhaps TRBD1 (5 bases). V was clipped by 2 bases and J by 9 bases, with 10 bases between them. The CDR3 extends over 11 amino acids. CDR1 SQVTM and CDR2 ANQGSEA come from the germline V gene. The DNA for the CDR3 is TGCAGCGTTGAACAGGGTCGGGCCCAGTACTTC. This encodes CSVEQGRAQYF.

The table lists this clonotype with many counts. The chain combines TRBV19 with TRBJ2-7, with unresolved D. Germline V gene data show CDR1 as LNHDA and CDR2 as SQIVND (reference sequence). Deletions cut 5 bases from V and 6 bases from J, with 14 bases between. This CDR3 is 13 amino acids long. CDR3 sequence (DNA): TGTGCCAGTAGTTCTCAGTCTAGAGGCGAGCAGTACTTC. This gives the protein CASSSQSRGEQYF.

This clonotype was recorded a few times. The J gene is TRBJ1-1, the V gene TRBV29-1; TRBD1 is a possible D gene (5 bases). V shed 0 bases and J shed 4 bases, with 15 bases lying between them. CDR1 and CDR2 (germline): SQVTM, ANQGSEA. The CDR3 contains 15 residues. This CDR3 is CSVEDRRGWATEAFF. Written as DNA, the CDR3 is TGCAGCGTTGAAGATCGCCGGGGGTGGGCCACTGAAGCTTTCTTT.

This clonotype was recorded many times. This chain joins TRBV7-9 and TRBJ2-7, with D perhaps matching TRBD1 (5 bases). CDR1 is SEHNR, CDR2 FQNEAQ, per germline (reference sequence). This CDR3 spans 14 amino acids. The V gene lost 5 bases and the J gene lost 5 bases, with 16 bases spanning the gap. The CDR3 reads CASSLSQGPDEQYF. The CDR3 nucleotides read TGTGCCAGCAGCCTAAGTCAGGGTCCCGACGAGCAGTACTTC.